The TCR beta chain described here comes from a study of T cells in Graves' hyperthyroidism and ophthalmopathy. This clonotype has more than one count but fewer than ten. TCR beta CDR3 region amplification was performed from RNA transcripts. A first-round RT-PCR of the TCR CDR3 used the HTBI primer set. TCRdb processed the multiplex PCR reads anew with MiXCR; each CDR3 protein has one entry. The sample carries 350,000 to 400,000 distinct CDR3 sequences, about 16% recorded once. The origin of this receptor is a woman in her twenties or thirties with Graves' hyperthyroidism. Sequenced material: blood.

The CDR3 here is CAISDEGNYGYTF. Here the CDR3 DNA reads TGTGCCATCAGTGATGAGGGGAACTATGGCTACACCTTC. The J gene is TRBJ1-2, the V gene TRBV10-3, with D maybe TRBD1 (5 bases). Germline values: CDR1 ENHRY, CDR2 SYGVKD. CDR3 length: 13 residues. With 3 bases removed from V and 2 bases from J, the gap between germline ends came to 7 bases.